Described below is a single T cell receptor (beta chain) sequence and its context. This record belongs to a study of cytomegalovirus exposure and HLA in healthy donors. V was clipped by 5 bases and J by 8 bases; unmatched bases: 7. CDR3 length equals 14 residues. CDR1 is MDHEN, CDR2 SYDVKM, per germline. Vbeta (60) and Jbeta (13) primers were used in the PCR. Profiling relied on immunoSEQ multiplex PCR, and the TCRdb table lists in-frame clones only, not all of them. The top ten clones hold around 1.5% of a sample with some 110,000 clones, around 80% of them seen once. The clonotype originates from a middle-aged woman in good health and CMV-seronegative. The V gene is TRBV28, the J gene TRBJ2-1; 9 bases are a match to TRBD1. Sequencing was performed on PBMCs. The CDR3 sequence: CASSGTGSGDEQFF. DNA for the CDR3: TGTGCCAGCAGTGGGACAGGGAGCGGGGATGAGCAGTTCTTC.